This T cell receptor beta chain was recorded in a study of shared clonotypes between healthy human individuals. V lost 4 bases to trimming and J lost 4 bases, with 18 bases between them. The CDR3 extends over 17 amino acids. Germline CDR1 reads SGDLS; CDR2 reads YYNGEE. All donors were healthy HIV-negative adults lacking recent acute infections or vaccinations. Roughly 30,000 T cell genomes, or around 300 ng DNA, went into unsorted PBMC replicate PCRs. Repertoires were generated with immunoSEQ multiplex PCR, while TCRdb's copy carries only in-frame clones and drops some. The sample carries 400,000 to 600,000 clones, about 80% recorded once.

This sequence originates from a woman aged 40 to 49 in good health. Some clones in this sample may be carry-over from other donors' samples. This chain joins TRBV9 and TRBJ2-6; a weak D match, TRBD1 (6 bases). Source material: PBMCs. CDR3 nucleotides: TGTGCCAGCAGCCCAGAGACAGGTTCGGACGGGGCCAACGTCCTGACTTTC. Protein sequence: CASSPETGSDGANVLTF. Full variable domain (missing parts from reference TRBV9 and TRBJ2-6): DSGVTQTPKHLITATGQRVTLRCSPRSGDLSVYWYQQSLDQGLQFLIQYYNGEERAKGNILERFSAQQFPDLHSELNLSSLELGDSALYFCASSPETGSDGANVLTFGAGSRLTVL.